These 23 T cell receptor beta chains were all obtained from the same sample, sequenced in a study of T cells in Graves' hyperthyroidism and ophthalmopathy. The investigators amplified TCR beta CDR3 regions from RNA transcripts. The HTBI primer set was used in a first-round RT-PCR of the TCR CDR3. TCRdb recomputed calls from the multiplex PCR reads with MiXCR, one row per CDR3 protein. The sample yields 540,000 or so distinct CDR3 sequences, more than 15% seen once. Sequences were obtained from blood. These receptors were collected from a woman younger than 45 with Graves' hyperthyroidism.

The sample holds a few counts of this clonotype. The chain employs TRBV29-1 and TRBJ1-5; D gene uncertain. The CDR3 covers 13 residues. Trimming shortened V by 6 bases and J by 0 bases, and 9 bases separated the two germline ends. Per the germline V gene, CDR1 is SQVTM and CDR2 is ANQGSEA. The CDR3 reads CSVRKDSNQPQHF. The CDR3 bases are TGCAGCGTGCGGAAAGATAGCAATCAGCCCCAGCATTTT.

This clonotype was counted ten times or more. This chain connects TRBV12-5 to TRBJ2-3; TRBD2 aligns across 10 bases. This CDR3 is 15 amino acids long. Germline V gene sequence: CDR1 LGHNT, CDR2 FRNRAP. Trimming at V came to 6 bases and at J to 4 bases, leaving 7 bases not matched to a gene. CDR3 in amino acids: CASGIAGGTPDTQYF. CDR3 coding DNA: TGTGCTAGTGGGATAGCGGGAGGCACTCCAGATACGCAGTATTTT.

This chain links TRBV20-1 with TRBJ1-1; 11 bases line up with TRBD1. The V segment lost 5 bases and the J segment 6 bases; nucleotides outside the gene matches: 2. There are 12 residues in the CDR3. CDR1 is DFQATT and CDR2 is SNEGSKA in the germline V gene (reference sequence). The CDR3 loop reads CSASGQGAEAFF. The DNA of the CDR3 is TGCAGTGCTTCGGGACAGGGGGCTGAAGCTTTCTTT.

Only a few counts were recorded for this clonotype. The chain employs TRBV15 and TRBJ1-4; D is unresolved. This CDR3 region has 15 residues. In germline, CDR1 is LNHNV, CDR2 YYDKDF (reference sequence). Trimming took off 3 bases at V and 3 bases at J, with 11 bases between the two ends. Here the CDR3 DNA reads TGTGCCACCAGCAGGAGGGCCGACGCTAATGAAAAACTGTTTTTT. Its translation: CATSRRADANEKLFF.

This clonotype was observed a handful of times. J is TRBJ1-4 and V is TRBV2; a possible D gene is TRBD1 (5 bases). Germline V lookup: CDR1 SNHLY, CDR2 FYNNEI. V was pared by 2 bases and J by 10 bases, with 11 bases between. The CDR3 consists of 13 residues. CDR3 DNA: TGTGCCAGCAGTGAAAATTTGGGGGGAAAACTGTTTTTT. It encodes CASSENLGGKLFF. Complete variable domain (other parts from reference TRBV2 and TRBJ1-4): EPEVTQTPSHQVTQMGQEVILRCVPISNHLYFYWYRQILGQKVEFLVSFYNNEISEKSEIFDDQFSVERPDGSNFTLKIRSTKLEDSAMYFCASSENLGGKLFFGSGTQLSVL.

This clonotype was seen ten or more times. The V and J genes are TRBV30 and TRBJ1-3; no definite D call. The CDR3 runs to 17 residues. Germline CDR1 and CDR2: GTSNPN and SVGIG (reference sequence). Trimming pared 4 bases from V and 3 bases from J, leaving 22 bases between. CDR3 in amino acids: CAWTFPRRGSYGNTIYF. The CDR3 DNA sequence: TGTGCCTGGACTTTCCCCAGACGAGGGAGTTATGGAAACACCATATATTTT.

The chain couples TRBV9 to TRBJ1-1; D not certain. V was shortened by 1 base and J by 0 bases, with 10 bases between the two germline ends. Germline V gene lookup returns CDR1 SGDLS and CDR2 YYNGEE. The CDR3 has 15 residues. The CDR3 region is CASSVTSQMNTEAFF. The CDR3 DNA sequence: TGTGCCAGCAGCGTAACGTCACAGATGAACACTGAAGCTTTCTTT.

In regard to this clonotype: A read error may explain this, as a much larger clone is one base away. J is TRBJ1-2 and V is TRBV10-3, with D perhaps matching TRBD1 (6 bases). Trimming stripped 3 bases from V and 2 bases from J, with 16 bases between. The CDR3 loop spans 16 amino acids. Germline CDR1 ENHRY, CDR2 SYGVKD. DNA of the CDR3: TGTGCCATCAGTGAACCCGACAGGACCGAAAACTATGGCTACACCTTC. The encoded protein is CAISEPDRTENYGYTF.

This clonotype was recorded at least ten times. The chain carries TRBV28 and TRBJ2-1; D remains ambiguous. The CDR3 is made up of 16 amino acids. The ends were cut back, 3 bases at V and 0 bases at J, with 12 bases in the middle. Germline V gene lookup returns CDR1 MDHEN and CDR2 SYDVKM. CDR3 amino acids: CASSFARLISYNEQFF. The CDR3 DNA reads as TGTGCCAGCAGTTTCGCGCGGTTGATCTCCTACAATGAGCAGTTCTTC. The variable domain in full, with the rest retrieved from reference TRBV28 and TRBJ2-1, is DVKVTQSSRYLVKRTGEKVFLECVQDMDHENMFWYRQDPGLGLRLIYFSYDVKMKEKGDIPEGYSVSREKKERFSLILESASTNQTSMYLCASSFARLISYNEQFFGPGTRLTVL.

The rearrangement links TRBV5-1 to TRBJ2-6; 7 bases map to TRBD1. J was trimmed by 5 bases and V by 2 bases; bases with no gene match: 13. The V gene's germline CDR1 is SGHRS and CDR2 YFSETQ. CDR3 length equals 18 residues. DNA for the CDR3: TGCGCCAGCAGCTTTAGCCTGGACAGGAAAGACTGGGCCAACGTCCTGACTTTC. Its protein product is CASSFSLDRKDWANVLTF. The full variable domain, with the rest looked up from reference TRBV5-1 and TRBJ2-6, is KAGVTQTPRYLIKTRGQQVTLSCSPISGHRSVSWYQQTPGQGLQFLFEYFSETQRNKGNFPGRFSGRQFSNSRSEMNVSTLELGDSALYLCASSFSLDRKDWANVLTFGAGSRLTVL.

This clonotype was seen more than once but under ten times. The chain carries TRBV5-5 and TRBJ1-5; D is perhaps TRBD1 (6 bases). The CDR3 sequence is 15 residues long. V lost 3 bases and J 0 bases, leaving 10 bases between the germline ends. In germline, CDR1 is SGHKS, CDR2 YYEKEE (reference sequence). The CDR3 reads CASSSRGYSNQPQHF. The DNA of the CDR3 is TGTGCCAGCAGCTCCAGGGGATATAGCAATCAGCCCCAGCATTTT.

This clonotype was picked up a small number of times. The chain joins TRBV2 to TRBJ1-5; D not resolved. The CDR3 covers 16 residues. CDR1 and CDR2 (germline): SNHLY, FYNNEI. The germline V and J ends were trimmed by 1 base and 0 bases, with 10 bases remaining between them. CDR3 DNA: TGTGCCAGCAGTGAAGAGGGCCACTATAGCAATCAGCCCCAGCATTTT. This gives the protein CASSEEGHYSNQPQHF.

The chain recombines TRBV20-1 with TRBJ1-4; no reliable D call. CDR1 and CDR2 from the germline V gene are DFQATT and SNEGSKA (reference sequence). The CDR3 extends over 18 amino acids. V shed 1 base and J shed 2 bases, with 20 bases lying between them. CDR3 sequence reads: CSARVGLEAVATNEKLFF. Here the CDR3 DNA reads TGCAGTGCTAGAGTCGGCTTAGAGGCGGTGGCTACTAATGAAAAACTGTTTTTT.

This clonotype occurred many times. This chain uses TRBV5-6 with TRBJ1-1; TRBD1 is a possible D gene (6 bases). Deletions cut 0 bases from V and 7 bases from J, with 16 bases between. This CDR3 region has 15 residues. Germline-derived CDR1 and CDR2 are SGHDT and YYEEEE. The CDR3 bases are TGTGCCAGCAGCTTGGAAGGGGGACCGGGGCTTGAAGCTTTCTTT. Protein sequence: CASSLEGGPGLEAFF.

At least ten counts were recorded for this clonotype. This rearrangement joins TRBV2 to TRBJ2-5; TRBD2 matches at 7 bases. Germline V gene data show CDR1 as SNHLY and CDR2 as FYNNEI. The CDR3 loop spans 10 amino acids. V trimming: 4 bases; J trimming: 10 bases; junction bases outside the gene matches: 0. For the CDR3, the DNA is TGTGCCAGCAGTGCGGGGGGCCAGTACTTC. Its protein product is CASSAGGQYF.

There are a few counts of this clonotype. The chain joins TRBV6-2 or TRBV6-3 to TRBJ2-3; D may match TRBD1 or TRBD2 (5 bases each). The length of the CDR3 is 12 residues. Trimming took off 7 bases at V and 9 bases at J, with 14 bases between the two ends. Germline V lookup: CDR1 MNHEY, CDR2 SVGEGT. In DNA form, the CDR3 reads TGTGCCAGCACCTCCGGGGCGAGAACGCAGTATTTT. Translation: CASTSGARTQYF.

J is TRBJ2-7 and V is TRBV5-6; 7 bases map to TRBD2. CDR1 SGHDT and CDR2 YYEEEE come from the germline V gene. This CDR3 is built from 14 residues. V shed 2 bases, J shed 1 base, and the junction held 3 bases outside the gene matches. CDR3: CASSFGTISYEQYF. For the CDR3, the DNA is TGTGCCAGCAGCTTCGGGACTATATCCTACGAGCAGTACTTC.

About this clonotype itself: The junction departs from germline at one end; a sequencing error may be responsible. The chain is built from TRBV5-5 and TRBJ1-2; D is unclear. CDR1 and CDR2 from the germline V gene are SGHKS and YYEKEE (reference sequence). The CDR3 has 14 amino acids. CDR3 sequence (DNA): TGTGCCAGCAGCTTGGAGTCCCTGGGCTATGGCTTCACCTTC. Encoded protein: CASSLESLGYGFTF.

In its sample, this clonotype was seen a few times. J is TRBJ1-2 and V is TRBV19; 7 bases agree with TRBD1. This CDR3 region has 14 residues. With V trimmed by 4 bases and J by 1 base, 3 bases remained unmatched. Looked up from germline, CDR1 is LNHDA and CDR2 is SQIVND (reference sequence). CDR3 coding DNA: TGTGCCAGTAGTACCGGGACAGTTAACTATGGCTACACCTTC. This encodes CASSTGTVNYGYTF.

The V call is TRBV30, the J call TRBJ2-7, with a possible D match to TRBD2 (5 bases). The CDR3 extends over 14 amino acids. CDR1 and CDR2 (germline): GTSNPN, SVGIG (reference sequence). With 0 bases removed from V and 6 bases from J, the gap between germline ends came to 15 bases. CDR3: CAWSVAPLAFEQYF. CDR3 coding DNA: TGTGCCTGGAGTGTTGCCCCCTTAGCGTTCGAGCAGTACTTC. Supplemented by reference TRBV30 and TRBJ2-7, the full variable domain reads SQTIHQWPATLVQPVGSPLSLECTVEGTSNPNLYWYRQAAGRGLQLLFYSVGIGQISSEVPQNLSASRPQDRQFILSSKKLLLSDSGFYLCAWSVAPLAFEQYFGPGTRLTVT.

This clonotype was recorded many times. The rearrangement uses TRBV7-2 and TRBJ1-1; D unclear. There are 17 residues in the CDR3. Per the germline V gene, CDR1 is SGHTA and CDR2 is FQGNSA. Trimming cost V 5 bases and J 4 bases, with 23 bases left between them. The CDR3 reads CASSPGKGRFLRTEAFF. Written as DNA, the CDR3 is TGTGCCAGCAGCCCTGGGAAGGGCCGATTCCTGCGCACTGAAGCTTTCTTT.

This clonotype came up many times. V gene TRBV7-9 combines with J gene TRBJ2-1, with TRBD1 matching over 9 bases. This CDR3 has 16 residues. Germline values: CDR1 SEHNR, CDR2 FQNEAQ (reference sequence). V shed 5 bases and J 5 bases; nucleotides not matched to a gene: 10. The CDR3 coding sequence is TGTGCCAGCAGCCGGACAGGGGACCCCCGTCACAATGAGCAGTTCTTC. Translated, it gives CASSRTGDPRHNEQFF.

This clonotype was observed at least ten times. The V gene is TRBV28, the J gene TRBJ2-5; the match to TRBD1 covers 8 bases. This CDR3 is 15 amino acids long. Unmatched junction bases numbered 13, after V lost 6 bases and J lost 7 bases. Germline-derived CDR1 and CDR2 are MDHEN and SYDVKM. The CDR3 region is CASRPPGQGPRTQYF. As DNA, the CDR3 is TGTGCCAGCAGGCCCCCCGGACAGGGTCCCCGGACCCAGTACTTC.